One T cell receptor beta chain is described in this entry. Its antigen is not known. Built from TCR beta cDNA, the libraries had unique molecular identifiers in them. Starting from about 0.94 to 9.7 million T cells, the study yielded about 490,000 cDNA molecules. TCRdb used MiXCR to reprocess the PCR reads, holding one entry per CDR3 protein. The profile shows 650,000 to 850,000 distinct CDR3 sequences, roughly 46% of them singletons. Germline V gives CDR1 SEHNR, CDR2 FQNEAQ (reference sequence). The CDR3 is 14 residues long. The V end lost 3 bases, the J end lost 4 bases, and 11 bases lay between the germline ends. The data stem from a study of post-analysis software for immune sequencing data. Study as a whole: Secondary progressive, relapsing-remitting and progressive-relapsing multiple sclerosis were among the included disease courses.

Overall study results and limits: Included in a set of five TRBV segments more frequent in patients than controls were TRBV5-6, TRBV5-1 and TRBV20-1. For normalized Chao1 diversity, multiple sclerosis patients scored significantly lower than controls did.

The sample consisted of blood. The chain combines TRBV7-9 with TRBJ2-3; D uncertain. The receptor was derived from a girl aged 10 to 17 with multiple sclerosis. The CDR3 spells CASSLPRPADTQYF. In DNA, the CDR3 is TGTGCCAGCAGCTTGCCCCGGCCGGCAGATACGCAGTATTTT.